The following is a T cell receptor (delta chain) sequence with its context. A read error likely explains why the TCRdb protein, taken from a much larger clone, differs from this DNA's translation at residue 6; the protein shown is translated from the DNA. These data originate in a study of gamma-delta chains in newborns, infants, children. At the level of the study: Microbial exposure reportedly drives polyclonal innate γδ T cell expansion after birth.

CDR3 size: 16 residues. CDR1 and CDR2 from the germline V gene are GEAIGNYY and EKD. Trimming removed 9 bases from V and 3 bases from J, with 25 bases in between. TCRdb re-identified clones in the reads via CATT. The table shows around 2,000 delta-chain clones, with approximately 1.6% occurring only once. This chain connects TRDV2 to TRDJ1; weak D call: TRDD3 (6 bases). This TCR came from a child who was a newborn, infant or young child, either healthy, febrile or measles-vaccinated (not recorded which). The sample consisted of blood. CDR3 nucleotides: TGTGCCATCATAGCGGCGATACGCGATGGAGCCGATAAACTCATCTTT. Its translation: CAIIAAIRDGADKLIF.